Each of the 15 T cell receptor beta chains below was sequenced from the same sample in a study of blood T cell repertoires in COVID-19. Assay used: immunoSEQ multiplex PCR; TCRdb lists only in-frame clones, some missing. Of tens of thousands of clones in the sample, roughly 80% were seen once. The sequencing sample was made of peripheral blood. These receptors were collected from an elderly woman with acute or convalescent COVID-19.

CDR3 sequence: CASSTYRGTGTYEQYF. The DNA for the CDR3 is TGTGCCAGCAGCACTTATCGCGGGACAGGTACCTACGAGCAGTACTTC. This chain uses TRBV11-2 with TRBJ2-7; 8 bases map to TRBD1. V lost 5 bases to trimming and J lost 2 bases; unmatched junction nucleotides: 11. CDR1 and CDR2 (germline): SGHAT, FQNNGV. This CDR3 has 16 amino acids.

A single count supports this clone. V is TRBV3-1 (or the pseudogene TRBV3-2) and J is TRBJ2-1; no firm D call. The germline CDR1 and CDR2 sequences are LGHDT and YNNKEL (reference sequence). The CDR3 has 13 residues. V lost 3 bases and J 6 bases, leaving 9 bases between the germline ends. For the CDR3, the DNA is TGTGCCAGCAGCCAGATATCGGGCAATGAGCAGTTCTTC. Amino acid sequence: CASSQISGNEQFF.

This clone was recorded only once. The chain joins TRBV5-4 to TRBJ1-1; D is undetermined. The V end was cut by 4 bases, the J end by 0 bases, with 10 bases between. The CDR3 runs to 14 residues. Germline V CDR1 and CDR2: SGHNT, YYREEE (reference sequence). CDR3 in amino acids: CASSPDPMNTEAFF. CDR3 DNA sequence: TGTGCCAGCAGCCCCGATCCTATGAACACTGAAGCTTTCTTT. The whole variable domain, remainder taken from reference TRBV5-4 and TRBJ1-1, is ETGVTQSPTHLIKTRGQQVTLRCSSQSGHNTVSWYQQALGQGPQFIFQYYREEENGRGNFPPRFSGLQFPNYSSELNVNALELDDSALYLCASSPDPMNTEAFFGQGTRLTVV.

This chain connects TRBV5-1 to TRBJ1-1; 7 bases are shared with TRBD1. Trimming cost V 0 bases and J 10 bases; bases outside gene matches: 9. Looked up from germline, CDR1 is SGHRS and CDR2 is YFSETQ. The CDR3 totals 14 residues. CDR3 bases: TGCGCCAGCAGCTTGGGTTACACAGGGGACGCAGCTTTCTTT. Its protein product is CASSLGYTGDAAFF.

This clone was recorded a few times. The chain recombines TRBV7-9 with TRBJ2-3, with 10 nucleotides matching TRBD2. Losses at the gene ends were 0 bases for V and 6 bases for J; bases not matched to a gene: 12. The CDR3 consists of 18 residues. CDR1 is SEHNR and CDR2 is FQNEAQ in the germline V gene (reference sequence). CDR3 sequence: CASSLAGRTSGHRDTQYF. The CDR3 DNA reads TGTGCCAGCAGCTTAGCGGGCCGGACTAGCGGCCACAGGGATACGCAGTATTTT. Variable domain in full (rest from reference TRBV7-9 and TRBJ2-3): DTGVSQNPRHKITKRGQNVTFRCDPISEHNRLYWYRQTLGQGPEFLTYFQNEAQLEKSRLLSDRFSAERPKGSFSTLEIQRTEQGDSAMYLCASSLAGRTSGHRDTQYFGPGTRLTVL.

CDR3 nucleotides: TGTGCCAGCAGCCTCCCCCGGGACAGGGTCCGAAACATTCAGTACTTC. It is translated as CASSLPRDRVRNIQYF. The chain has TRBV11-2 and TRBJ2-4; 9 bases match TRBD1. J was trimmed by 6 bases and V by 5 bases; bases with no gene match: 11. The CDR3 is made up of 16 amino acids. CDR1 and CDR2 (germline): SGHAT, FQNNGV.

The genes are TRBV29-1 and TRBJ2-1; TRBD2 matches at 7 bases. CDR1 SQVTM and CDR2 ANQGSEA come from the germline V gene. CDR3 size: 15 residues. The V and J ends lost 1 base and 10 bases, in that order; junction bases with no gene match: 13. The CDR3, as DNA: TGCAGCGTTGAAGGTGGCGGGAGTGGGGCTAGGGAGCAGTTCTTC. Encoded protein: CSVEGGGSGAREQFF.

J is TRBJ2-2 and V is TRBV10-3; TRBD2 matches at 13 bases. CDR3 size: 17 residues. J gave up 5 bases and V 6 bases, and 9 bases lay outside the gene matches. Germline CDR1 is ENHRY and CDR2 is SYGVKD. DNA for the CDR3: TGTGCCATCAGGACAGGACTAGCGGGAGTAGGAACCGGGGAGCTGTTTTTT. Translation gives CAIRTGLAGVGTGELFF.

The chain uses TRBV7-8 and TRBJ2-7; 13 positions match TRBD2. Unmatched junction bases numbered 7, after V lost 5 bases and J lost 3 bases. Germline values: CDR1 SGHVS, CDR2 FQNEAQ. This CDR3 spans 16 amino acids. The CDR3 spells CASSQGLAGPGYEQYF. The CDR3 coding sequence is TGTGCCAGCAGCCAGGGACTAGCGGGACCAGGCTACGAGCAGTACTTC.

The J gene is TRBJ2-1, the V gene TRBV12-3 or TRBV12-4; D possibly corresponds to TRBD1 (6 bases). The V end lost 5 bases, the J end lost 9 bases, and 11 bases lay between the germline ends. The length of the CDR3 is 12 residues. The CDR3 loop reads CASSISRGEQFF. The CDR3 nucleotides are TGTGCCAGCAGTATAAGCAGGGGTGAGCAGTTCTTC.

This clone was seen only a few times. Other nucleotide sequences from this sample produce the same CDR3. The V and J genes are TRBV9 and TRBJ1-1; D gene ambiguous. Germline CDR1 SGDLS, CDR2 YYNGEE. This CDR3 comprises 12 residues. V was trimmed by 3 bases and J by 5 bases, leaving 8 bases between them. The CDR3 nucleotides read TGTGCCAGCAGCGCCGGAGGGACTGAAGCTTTCTTT. This gives the protein CASSAGGTEAFF.

V is TRBV27 and J is TRBJ2-7; 11 nucleotides agree with TRBD1. The CDR3 is 14 residues long. Looked up from germline, CDR1 is MNHEY and CDR2 is SMNVEV (reference sequence). Trimming removed 3 bases from V and 7 bases from J; junction bases left unmatched: 5. The CDR3 protein is CASSFGQGANEQYF. The CDR3 nucleotides are TGTGCCAGCAGTTTCGGACAGGGGGCGAATGAGCAGTACTTC.

The chain recombines TRBV28 with TRBJ1-2; possible D gene TRBD1, 5 bases. Looked up from germline, CDR1 is MDHEN and CDR2 is SYDVKM. The CDR3 consists of 13 residues. V dropped 7 bases and J dropped 4 bases, with 13 bases sitting between them. The chain's CDR3 is CASTSPGGYGYTF. CDR3 nucleotides: TGTGCCAGCACCTCCCCGGGGGGCTATGGCTACACCTTC.

The V call is TRBV5-4, the J call TRBJ2-3; D unclear. This CDR3 has 13 amino acids. The germline V gene encodes CDR1 SGHNT and CDR2 YYREEE (reference sequence). The ends were cut back, 4 bases at V and 4 bases at J, with 10 bases in the middle. Written as DNA, the CDR3 is TGTGCCAGCAGCCTAGAAATGCCAGATACGCAGTATTTT. Amino acids: CASSLEMPDTQYF.

V and J are TRBV14 and TRBJ2-7; 12 nucleotides line up with TRBD2. After removal of 3 bases from V and 4 bases from J, the junction contained 7 bases not matched to a gene. The CDR3 is 16 amino acids. Germline V CDR1 and CDR2: SGHDN, FVKESK. This CDR3 reads CASSQVTSGRSYEQYF. The CDR3 region has the DNA TGTGCCAGCAGCCAGGTCACTAGCGGGAGGTCGTACGAGCAGTACTTC.